This T cell receptor (beta chain) comes out of a study of blood T cell repertoires in COVID-19. Looking at the study overall: COVID-19 samples, acute and convalescent, were from the United States, Italy and Spain. PBMCs, B-cell-depleted T cells, or T cells provided the cDNA or gDNA that made up the material.

The CDR3 covers 12 residues. The V end lost 1 base, the J end lost 6 bases, and 5 bases lay between the germline ends. Germline V lookup: CDR1 LNHNV, CDR2 YYDKDF (reference sequence). In the authors' workflow: Estimation of nucleated cell counts relied on the amplification of reference gene primers. Only in-frame clones appear in the TCRdb table, and some are missing; sequencing was by immunoSEQ multiplex PCR. V, J and clone size reflect that table, while D and trimming were determined from the DNA. Of fewer than 45,000 clones in the sample, roughly 90% are singletons; the top ten hold about 6%. The rearrangement uses TRBV15 and TRBJ2-3, with D possibly being TRBD2 (5 bases). The TCR comes from a human donor in a cohort sampled during active COVID-19. Sequenced: peripheral blood. The CDR3 DNA reads as TGTGCCACCAGCAGAGGAGGGGATACGCAGTATTTT. Encoded protein: CATSRGGDTQYF.